The 21 T cell receptor beta chains below all came from one sample that was sequenced in a study of graft-versus-host responses after intestinal transplantation. Here immunoSEQ multiplex PCR was the method, and the copy in TCRdb shows in-frame clones only, minus some. The table has 74,000 or so clones, roughly 90% seen once. This specimen was PBMCs, taken 98 days after intestinal transplantation. The source of these receptors is a human patient who received an intestinal transplant, so some T cells may come from the graft donor.

This rearrangement joins TRBV7-3 to TRBJ1-2, with D tentatively TRBD1 (6 bases). The CDR3 extends over 13 amino acids. The germline V and J ends were trimmed by 2 bases and 4 bases, with 8 bases remaining between them. Germline CDR1 is SGHTA and CDR2 is FQGTGA. The CDR3 DNA is TGTGCCAGCAGCTTAGAAGGGGGCTATGGCTACACCTTC. It encodes CASSLEGGYGYTF.

This chain connects TRBV6-5 to TRBJ2-1; TRBD1 matches 8 bases. The CDR3 loop spans 15 amino acids. The J segment lost 3 bases and the V segment lost 5 bases, leaving 6 bases of the junction unmatched. Germline loops: CDR1 MNHEY, CDR2 SVGAGI. The CDR3 region is CASSTLGTGYNEQFF. The CDR3 coding sequence is TGTGCCAGCAGTACCCTAGGGACAGGCTACAATGAGCAGTTCTTC.

This clone appeared once. This sequence joins TRBV11-2 and TRBJ2-5; tentatively, D is TRBD1 (6 bases). Trimming shortened V by 4 bases and J by 4 bases, and 13 bases separated the two germline ends. Germline V lookup: CDR1 SGHAT, CDR2 FQNNGV. The CDR3 is made up of 14 amino acids. This CDR3 reads CASSSQGGGETQYF. In DNA form, the CDR3 reads TGTGCCAGCAGCTCGCAAGGGGGTGGAGAGACCCAGTACTTC.

The chain couples TRBV21-1 to TRBJ2-7; the DNA was not used to check the table's D call, TRBD1. TRBV21-1 corresponds to a pseudogene. The CDR3 extends over 16 amino acids. The CDR3 DNA reads as TGTGCCAGCAGCAAACGACAGGACAGGGCCTCCTACGAGCAGTACTTC. Residues: CASSKRQDRASYEQYF.

The V and J genes are TRBV19 and TRBJ1-2; tentatively, D is TRBD1 (5 bases). This CDR3 comprises 15 residues. Trimming took 5 bases from V and 3 from J, leaving 16 bases between them. From germline, CDR1 is LNHDA and CDR2 SQIVND (reference sequence). CDR3 amino acids: CASSSLRGIDYGYTF. CDR3 nucleotide sequence: TGTGCCAGTAGTTCCCTCCGGGGGATCGACTATGGCTACACCTTC.

The V gene is TRBV5-4, the J gene TRBJ2-1; tentatively, D is TRBD2 (5 bases). Germline V gene lookup returns CDR1 SGHNT and CDR2 YYREEE (reference sequence). The CDR3 sequence is 18 residues long. V lost 1 base and J 1 base, leaving 18 bases between the germline ends. CDR3 loop: CASSLPRWRKRSYNEQFF. The CDR3 DNA reads as TGTGCCAGCAGCTTGCCACGATGGAGGAAGAGGTCCTACAATGAGCAGTTCTTC.

The CDR3 region is CASSPEEQGDADTQYF. CDR3 sequence (DNA): TGTGCCAGCTCACCAGAGGAACAGGGGGATGCAGATACGCAGTATTTT. V and J are TRBV18 and TRBJ2-3, with TRBD1 matching over 8 bases. With V trimmed by 2 bases and J by 4 bases, 8 bases remained unmatched. The CDR3 is 16 residues long. The V gene's germline CDR1 is KGHSH and CDR2 LQKENI.

Here the CDR3 reads CASRRDPGANVLTF. In nucleotides, the CDR3 is TGTGCCAGCAGACGTGACCCTGGGGCCAACGTCCTGACTTTC. This chain links TRBV5-4 with TRBJ2-6; D is unresolved. The length of the CDR3 is 14 residues. CDR1 is SGHNT, CDR2 YYREEE, per germline (reference sequence). Trimming cost V 5 bases and J 2 bases, with 8 bases left between them.

This chain connects TRBV19 to TRBJ2-7; the D gene is possibly TRBD1 (5 bases). Germline CDR1 reads LNHDA; CDR2 reads SQIVND (reference sequence). The CDR3 runs 14 residues. V lost 3 bases to trimming and J lost 2 bases, with 11 bases between them. DNA for the CDR3: TGTGCCAGTAGTATGGGGTCAGGGACCTACGAGCAGTACTTC. Its protein product is CASSMGSGTYEQYF.

The chain links TRBV10-1 to TRBJ1-1; D is perhaps TRBD1 (6 bases). Germline values: CDR1 WNHNN, CDR2 SYGVQD (reference sequence). V shed 0 bases and J shed 1 base, with 12 bases lying between them. The CDR3 contains 16 residues. The CDR3 nucleotides are TGCGCCAGCAGTGAGTCAGGGGCGACAGGGAACACTGAAGCTTTCTTT. Translation: CASSESGATGNTEAFF.

This chain links TRBV19 with TRBJ2-7; D is perhaps TRBD1 (6 bases). Germline loops: CDR1 LNHDA, CDR2 SQIVND (reference sequence). CDR3 length: 13 residues. Trimming shortened V by 1 base and J by 5 bases, and 9 bases separated the two germline ends. The CDR3 reads CASSIVTGNEQYF. The CDR3 DNA is TGTGCCAGTAGTATAGTTACAGGGAACGAGCAGTACTTC.

This clone has just a few counts. The chain is built from TRBV7-9 and TRBJ2-7; 8 bases map to TRBD2. Germline V gives CDR1 SEHNR, CDR2 FQNEAQ (reference sequence). CDR3 length: 15 residues. The J segment lost 2 bases and the V segment lost 1 base, leaving 4 bases of the junction unmatched. The CDR3 bases are TGTGCCAGCAGCTTAGGTAGCGGGGCCGCCTACGAGCAGTACTTC. It specifies CASSLGSGAAYEQYF.

The chain employs TRBV2 and TRBJ2-2, with 10 bases lining up with TRBD2. The junction had 6 bases not matched to a gene; V was cut back by 8 bases and J by 9 bases. CDR1 and CDR2 (germline): SNHLY, FYNNEI. This CDR3 is 13 amino acids long. The CDR3, as DNA: TGTGCCAGCCTAGCGGGGGTTACGTGGGAGCTGTTTTTT. This codes for CASLAGVTWELFF.

The chain combines TRBV7-2 with TRBJ2-1, with 13 bases aligning to TRBD2. The CDR3 spans 15 residues. The ends lost 5 bases at V and 9 bases at J; junction bases unmatched: 7. CDR1 SGHTA and CDR2 FQGNSA come from the germline V gene. The CDR3 here is CASSPLAGGLGEQFF. The CDR3 DNA reads TGTGCCAGCAGCCCACTAGCGGGAGGGCTTGGTGAGCAGTTCTTC. Full variable domain (rest looked up from reference TRBV7-2 and TRBJ2-1): GAGVSQSPSNKVTEKGKDVELRCDPISGHTALYWYRQSLGQGLEFLIYFQGNSAPDKSGLPSDRFSAERTGGSVSTLTIQRTQQEDSAVYLCASSPLAGGLGEQFFGPGTRLTVL.

V usage is TRBV10-2 and J usage is TRBJ2-3; 7 nucleotides line up with TRBD2. Trimming at V came to 7 bases and at J to 1 base, leaving 5 bases not matched to a gene. The CDR3 extends over 14 amino acids. CDR1 and CDR2 (germline): WSHSY, SAAADI. The CDR3 DNA reads TGCGCCAGCAAGCGGACTAGTGGCACAGATACGCAGTATTTT. Translation gives CASKRTSGTDTQYF.

The chain combines TRBV4-1 with TRBJ2-1; no definite D call. The CDR3 loop spans 17 amino acids. Germline V gene sequence: CDR1 MGHRA, CDR2 YSYEKL. Between the trimmed V and J ends, which lost 3 bases and 6 bases, there was a span of 21 bases. The chain's CDR3 is CASSHALEQSYFNEQFF. The CDR3 DNA is TGCGCCAGCAGCCACGCCCTTGAACAATCCTACTTCAATGAGCAGTTCTTC.

This clone appeared once. The chain combines TRBV29-1 with TRBJ1-2, with no clear D. This CDR3 has 12 amino acids. The V gene lost 7 bases and the J gene lost 3 bases, with 12 bases spanning the gap. Germline CDR1 is SQVTM and CDR2 is ANQGSEA. This chain's CDR3 is CSALRDDYGYTF. CDR3 sequence (DNA): TGCAGCGCCTTAAGGGATGACTATGGCTACACCTTC.

This clone was picked up one time. The identical CDR3 is also encoded by other nucleotide sequences in the sample. The chain uses TRBV5-1 and TRBJ2-3; D is uncertain. The CDR3 is made up of 12 amino acids. Trimming took 1 base from V and 2 from J, leaving 2 bases between them. CDR1 and CDR2 from the germline V gene are SGHRS and YFSETQ. CDR3 DNA sequence: TGCGCCAGCAGCTTGTCCACAGATACGCAGTATTTT. This translates into CASSLSTDTQYF. Looking up the rest from reference TRBV5-1 and TRBJ2-3 gives the full variable domain: KAGVTQTPRYLIKTRGQQVTLSCSPISGHRSVSWYQQTPGQGLQFLFEYFSETQRNKGNFPGRFSGRQFSNSRSEMNVSTLELGDSALYLCASSLSTDTQYFGPGTRLTVL.

The rearrangement links TRBV5-1 to TRBJ2-5; 7 nucleotides match TRBD1. CDR3 length: 14 residues. V lost 2 bases to trimming and J lost 4 bases; unmatched junction nucleotides: 5. Germline values: CDR1 SGHRS, CDR2 YFSETQ. In DNA form, the CDR3 reads TGCGCCAGCAGCTTAAACAGGGGTAGAGAGACCCAGTACTTC. Amino acid sequence: CASSLNRGRETQYF.

The J gene is TRBJ1-4, the V gene TRBV6-5, with 9 positions matching TRBD1. Germline V gene lookup returns CDR1 MNHEY and CDR2 SVGAGI. This CDR3 has 14 amino acids. Germline trimming cut 4 bases from V and 8 bases from J; bases unmatched to any gene: 5. The DNA for the CDR3 is TGTGCCAGCAGTTTACAGGGGGCGTGGGAAAAACTGTTTTTT. Encoded protein: CASSLQGAWEKLFF.

The chain couples TRBV10-3 to TRBJ1-1; 10 bases match TRBD1. The junction had 3 bases not matched to a gene; V was cut back by 7 bases and J by 1 base. The CDR3 extends over 14 amino acids. Germline V gene data show CDR1 as ENHRY and CDR2 as SYGVKD. CDR3 protein: CAIMRTGGNTEAFF. The CDR3 DNA is TGTGCCATCATGCGGACAGGGGGGAACACTGAAGCTTTCTTT.